This TCR beta chain was sequenced during a study of cytomegalovirus exposure and HLA in healthy donors. Details on this clone: Its antigen is as yet unknown.

The V end lost 4 bases, the J end lost 3 bases, and 7 bases lay between the germline ends. Germline V gene sequence: CDR1 MNHNY, CDR2 SVGAGI (reference sequence). The CDR3 is 12 amino acids. The PCR had 60 Vbeta and 13 Jbeta primers. Assay used: immunoSEQ multiplex PCR; TCRdb lists only in-frame clones, some missing. The sample yields around 100,000 clones, 7.5% to 8.5% seen once. Study-wide points: Productive rates of about 90% or about 30% were seen for most TCR beta V segments in an earlier analysis. An Asian-associated ancestry cluster reportedly showed fewer N-insertions than the roughly 600-donor mean in a later analysis. Common viral pathogens seemed to be connected with several of the most significant clusters, according to a later analysis. A few of the chains that were CMV-associated were confirmed in vitro to be specific for CMV antigens.

The source of this sequence is a man over 45 in good health and CMV-seronegative. The chain carries TRBV6-6 and TRBJ2-7, with unresolved D. Material: PBMCs. The CDR3 coding sequence is TGTGCCAGCAGTTCAGCGAACTACGAGCAGTACTTC. The encoded protein is CASSSANYEQYF.